These T cell receptor beta chains were read from a single sample in a study of identical twins' blood T cells. TCRdb recomputed calls from the 5' RACE reads with MiXCR, one row per CDR3 protein. Of 400,000 or so distinct CDR3 sequences in the sample, around 30% are singletons; the top ten hold about 6.1%. The sample was PBMCs. Receptors originate from a woman between 18 and 50 years old in good health. The conserved cysteine and the conserved F or W are not part of the CDR3 here. Each record gives: D gene, V gene, J gene, CDR3 protein. D genes are given only for firm matches.

d_call: -
v_call: TRBV10-2
j_call: TRBJ1-1
cdr3_aa: ASSVGKGEAF

d_call: -
v_call: TRBV9
j_call: TRBJ1-2
cdr3_aa: ASSVGESGYT

d_call: -
v_call: TRBV6-2/TRBV6-3
j_call: TRBJ1-2
cdr3_aa: ASSSHGGRANYGYT

d_call: TRBD1
v_call: TRBV12-3/TRBV12-4
j_call: TRBJ2-3
cdr3_aa: ASRQQGVDTQY

d_call: TRBD1
v_call: TRBV29-1
j_call: TRBJ2-1
cdr3_aa: SVRVPGQGNEQF

d_call: -
v_call: TRBV11-2
j_call: TRBJ2-5
cdr3_aa: ASSLMWAGQETQY

d_call: -
v_call: TRBV5-1
j_call: TRBJ2-3
cdr3_aa: ASSFRQRPDTQY

d_call: -
v_call: TRBV4-1
j_call: TRBJ2-1
cdr3_aa: ASSQFSGVWFEQF

d_call: TRBD2
v_call: TRBV20-1
j_call: TRBJ2-3
cdr3_aa: SARVASGGATDTQY

d_call: TRBD1
v_call: TRBV18
j_call: TRBJ1-2
cdr3_aa: ASSPSRDRVAYGYT

d_call: TRBD1
v_call: TRBV29-1
j_call: TRBJ1-1
cdr3_aa: SVVGQGADAF

d_call: -
v_call: TRBV13
j_call: TRBJ2-3
cdr3_aa: ASSLKSMADTQY

d_call: -
v_call: TRBV6-5
j_call: TRBJ1-4
cdr3_aa: ASSYSAGAGGEKLF

d_call: -
v_call: TRBV20-1
j_call: TRBJ1-1
cdr3_aa: SAGPVLLQTSNTEAF

d_call: -
v_call: TRBV20-1
j_call: TRBJ2-3
cdr3_aa: SAIEDTQY

d_call: -
v_call: TRBV7-2
j_call: TRBJ1-3
cdr3_aa: ASSPSGSGNTIY

d_call: TRBD2
v_call: TRBV4-3
j_call: TRBJ2-7
cdr3_aa: ASSQGRERDEQY

d_call: -
v_call: TRBV7-9
j_call: TRBJ1-1
cdr3_aa: ASSLVVDRDEAF

d_call: -
v_call: TRBV20-1
j_call: TRBJ1-2
cdr3_aa: SANTANYGYT

d_call: -
v_call: TRBV19
j_call: TRBJ2-3
cdr3_aa: ASSLGGLTDTQY

d_call: -
v_call: TRBV10-3
j_call: TRBJ2-7
cdr3_aa: AISPGLSLSYEQY

d_call: TRBD2
v_call: TRBV20-1
j_call: TRBJ2-3
cdr3_aa: SARDLLAGLYTQY

d_call: TRBD1
v_call: TRBV20-1
j_call: TRBJ1-4
cdr3_aa: SARDPTGGGEKLF

d_call: -
v_call: TRBV6-5
j_call: TRBJ2-3
cdr3_aa: ASSRPELQHTQY

d_call: -
v_call: TRBV7-6
j_call: TRBJ2-4
cdr3_aa: ASSLGGASNIQY

d_call: TRBD1
v_call: TRBV13
j_call: TRBJ1-1
cdr3_aa: ASSLNRGGTEAF

d_call: -
v_call: TRBV10-3
j_call: TRBJ2-3
cdr3_aa: AIRASTDTQY